These 18 T cell receptor beta chains were sequenced from one sample in a study of PD-1 blockade in classical Hodgkin lymphoma. Sequenced by immunoSEQ multiplex PCR; TCRdb stores in-frame clones only, minus some. The repertoire holds tens of thousands of clones, with about two thirds as singletons. Every patient had relapsed following autologous stem cell transplantation, and cohorts differed in brentuximab vedotin exposure. Source: peripheral blood mononuclear cells (PBMCs), taken at baseline. The receptors were sampled from a human donor with classical Hodgkin lymphoma.

The gene calls are TRBV19 and TRBJ2-7; TRBD1 matches at 11 bases. The CDR3 is made up of 15 amino acids. Germline assignment: CDR1 LNHDA and CDR2 SQIVND (reference sequence). The V gene end was trimmed by 5 bases and the J gene end by 5 bases; junction bases not matched to a gene: 8. CDR3: CASSPWDRGKNEQYF. The CDR3 nucleotides are TGTGCCAGTAGTCCGTGGGACAGGGGGAAGAACGAGCAGTACTTC.

The rearrangement joins TRBV14 to TRBJ1-1, with D uncertain. The V end was cut by 0 bases, the J end by 1 base, with 3 bases between. Germline-derived CDR1 and CDR2 are SGHDN and FVKESK. The CDR3 extends over 13 amino acids. The CDR3 bases are TGTGCCAGCAGCCAAGACCAGAACACTGAAGCTTTCTTT. It yields the protein CASSQDQNTEAFF.

This clone was seen more than once but under ten times. The chain uses TRBV4-2 and TRBJ2-3; 15 bases fit TRBD2. The CDR3 extends over 17 amino acids. V trimming: 5 bases; J trimming: 3 bases; junction bases outside the gene matches: 6. CDR1 is LGHNA and CDR2 is YNFKEQ in the germline V gene. CDR3 sequence (DNA): TGTGCCAGCAGCACTACCGGGACTAGCGGGGGGACAGATACGCAGTATTTT. This sequence encodes CASSTTGTSGGTDTQYF.

The rearrangement joins TRBV6-5 to TRBJ2-3, with 11 bases identical to TRBD2. J was trimmed by 7 bases and V by 4 bases; bases with no gene match: 4. The CDR3 extends over 14 amino acids. CDR1 is MNHEY, CDR2 SVGAGI, per germline. This CDR3 reads CASSSSGGYNTQYF. In DNA, the CDR3 is TGTGCCAGCAGTTCTAGCGGGGGGTATAATACGCAGTATTTT.

This rearrangement joins TRBV6-1 to TRBJ1-2, with D perhaps TRBD1 (6 bases). This CDR3 contains 16 residues. Looked up from germline, CDR1 is MNHNS and CDR2 is SASEGT. The V end was cut by 1 base, the J end by 7 bases, with 19 bases between. This CDR3 reads CASSEDGRGISIGYTF. The CDR3 region has the DNA TGTGCCAGCAGTGAAGATGGGAGGGGGATCTCGATTGGCTACACCTTC.

V gene TRBV5-4 combines with J gene TRBJ1-2; tentative D call: TRBD1 (6 bases). The germline V and J ends were trimmed by 3 bases and 4 bases, with 16 bases remaining between them. The CDR3 has 15 amino acids. Germline V gene data show CDR1 as SGHNT and CDR2 as YYREEE (reference sequence). The CDR3 spells CASSSRHREGYGYTF. CDR3 nucleotide sequence: TGTGCCAGCAGCTCCCGTCACAGGGAGGGCTATGGCTACACCTTC.

The genes are TRBV7-2 and TRBJ1-1, with TRBD1 as a possible D gene (5 bases). CDR1 and CDR2 from the germline V gene are SGHTA and FQGNSA. This CDR3 comprises 14 residues. V was shortened by 6 bases and J by 5 bases, with 16 bases between the two germline ends. CDR3 loop: CASRPFGGGTEAFF. CDR3 DNA: TGTGCCAGCAGGCCTTTTGGGGGGGGGACTGAAGCTTTCTTT.

The table lists this clone with a count of one. V gene TRBV5-1 combines with J gene TRBJ2-7; no reliable D call. Germline V gene data show CDR1 as SGHRS and CDR2 as YFSETQ. The CDR3 contains 14 residues. Trimming took 2 bases from V and 3 from J, leaving 12 bases between them. The CDR3 sequence: CASSFGIQSYEQYF. The CDR3 nucleotides read TGCGCCAGCAGCTTCGGAATTCAGAGCTACGAGCAGTACTTC. Full variable domain (missing parts from reference TRBV5-1 and TRBJ2-7): KAGVTQTPRYLIKTRGQQVTLSCSPISGHRSVSWYQQTPGQGLQFLFEYFSETQRNKGNFPGRFSGRQFSNSRSEMNVSTLELGDSALYLCASSFGIQSYEQYFGPGTRLTVT.

This clone has only a few counts. V is TRBV7-2 and J is TRBJ2-2, with 8 nucleotides matching TRBD2. This CDR3 contains 16 residues. V shed 3 bases, J shed 4 bases, and the junction held 7 bases outside the gene matches. Looked up from germline, CDR1 is SGHTA and CDR2 is FQGNSA. The DNA of the CDR3 is TGTGCCAGCAGCTTGGTCGGGGGGGCAAGCACCGGGGAGCTGTTTTTT. It specifies CASSLVGGASTGELFF.

The rearrangement links TRBV5-1 to TRBJ1-5, with D unresolved. CDR3 length: 16 residues. Trimming removed 0 bases at V and 2 bases at J, with 12 bases between. Germline values: CDR1 SGHRS, CDR2 YFSETQ. The CDR3 loop reads CASSLGSGLGNQPQHF. For the CDR3, the DNA is TGCGCCAGCAGCTTGGGTTCAGGACTCGGCAATCAGCCCCAGCATTTT.

This clone has more than one count but fewer than ten. V is TRBV6-6 and J is TRBJ1-6, with 7 nucleotides matching TRBD1. CDR1 and CDR2 from the germline V gene are MNHNY and SVGAGI (reference sequence). J gave up 5 bases and V 4 bases, and 5 bases lay outside the gene matches. The CDR3 contains 15 residues. The CDR3 reads CASSFGDRNNSPLHF. Here the CDR3 DNA reads TGTGCCAGCAGTTTTGGGGACAGAAATAATTCACCCCTCCACTTT.

This clone was counted only a few times. This sequence joins TRBV10-3 and TRBJ2-7, with a weak D call TRBD1 (5 bases). This CDR3 contains 15 residues. Looked up from germline, CDR1 is ENHRY and CDR2 is SYGVKD. V was shortened by 4 bases and J by 5 bases, with 18 bases between the two germline ends. CDR3 region: CAISVGARELNEQYF. As DNA, the CDR3 is TGTGCCATCAGTGTGGGTGCCAGGGAATTGAACGAGCAGTACTTC.

The chain joins TRBV5-1 to TRBJ1-1; 7 bases match TRBD1. V lost 7 bases to trimming and J lost 3 bases; unmatched junction nucleotides: 9. In germline, CDR1 is SGHRS, CDR2 YFSETQ. The CDR3 sequence is 14 residues long. This CDR3 reads CASFVSGGDTEAFF. Written as DNA, the CDR3 is TGCGCCAGCTTTGTGTCAGGGGGGGACACTGAAGCTTTCTTT.

The rearrangement joins TRBV19 to TRBJ2-7; D possibly corresponds to TRBD2 (6 bases). Per germline, CDR1 LNHDA and CDR2 SQIVND (reference sequence). Trimming shortened V by 8 bases and J by 5 bases, and 16 bases separated the two germline ends. The CDR3 contains 13 residues. The CDR3 loop reads CASGFLGGDEQYF. The CDR3 DNA is TGTGCCAGTGGATTTCTGGGCGGGGACGAGCAGTACTTC.

The chain employs TRBV28 and TRBJ1-5; 8 bases are shared with TRBD1. This CDR3 contains 15 residues. Germline V gives CDR1 MDHEN, CDR2 SYDVKM. V was pared by 2 bases and J by 4 bases, with 4 bases of the junction left unmatched. CDR3 nucleotide sequence: TGTGCCAGCAGTTTAAGAACAGGGGGGAATCAGCCCCAGCATTTT. Its translation: CASSLRTGGNQPQHF.

J is TRBJ2-7 and V is TRBV19; D remains unclear. With 5 bases removed from V and 1 base from J, the gap between germline ends came to 15 bases. Germline CDR1 is LNHDA and CDR2 is SQIVND (reference sequence). The CDR3 has 15 residues. The CDR3 nucleotides read TGTGCCAGTAGTTCCGCCCGCCCGCCATCCTACGAGCAGTACTTC. As protein: CASSSARPPSYEQYF.

The chain combines TRBV7-2 with TRBJ1-5, with a weak D call TRBD1 (5 bases). V lost 1 base and J 0 bases, leaving 10 bases between the germline ends. The length of the CDR3 is 16 residues. Germline V gene data show CDR1 as SGHTA and CDR2 as FQGNSA. The CDR3 protein is CASSLVQGVSNQPQHF. The CDR3 DNA reads TGTGCCAGCAGCTTAGTTCAGGGAGTTAGCAATCAGCCCCAGCATTTT.

The rearrangement uses TRBV12-5 and TRBJ1-1, with D tentatively TRBD1 (6 bases). This CDR3 is 14 amino acids long. V was trimmed by 0 bases and J by 8 bases, leaving 13 bases between them. Germline V gene lookup returns CDR1 LGHNT and CDR2 FRNRAP. The CDR3 is CASGLVPDRQEAFF. CDR3 nucleotide sequence: TGTGCTAGTGGTTTGGTACCGGACAGACAGGAAGCTTTCTTT.